This paragraph reports one T cell receptor (beta chain). Its target is not known. These data come from a study of Graves' ophthalmopathy and Graves' hyperthyroidism. Overall study findings and caveats: A majority of expanded thyroid clonotypes exceeding 0.001 frequency were likewise present in blood. Forecasting of ophthalmopathy progression by the model achieved approximately 70% sensitivity and 72% to 75% specificity.

CDR3 regions of TCR beta were amplified from RNA transcripts. An opening RT-PCR round employed HTBI primers and preceded a second-round multiplex PCR. Using its own MiXCR run on the multiplex PCR reads, TCRdb lists one record per CDR3 protein. The sample includes tens of thousands of distinct CDR3 sequences, 40% to 65% of them seen just once. With a duration under 3 months, ophthalmopathy in the donors showed moderate-to-severe activity, CAS ≥3 and NOSPECS ≥4. Germline CDR1 SGHNT, CDR2 YYREEE (reference sequence). Trimming removed 0 bases from V and 2 bases from J, with 7 bases in between. The CDR3 has 14 amino acids.

This sequence originates from an adult man with Graves' ophthalmopathy. Sequenced sample: peripheral blood. The V gene is TRBV5-4, the J gene TRBJ2-3, with D hard to call. The CDR3 spells CASSLGASTDTQYF. Here the CDR3 DNA reads TGTGCCAGCAGCTTGGGGGCCTCCACAGATACGCAGTATTTT.